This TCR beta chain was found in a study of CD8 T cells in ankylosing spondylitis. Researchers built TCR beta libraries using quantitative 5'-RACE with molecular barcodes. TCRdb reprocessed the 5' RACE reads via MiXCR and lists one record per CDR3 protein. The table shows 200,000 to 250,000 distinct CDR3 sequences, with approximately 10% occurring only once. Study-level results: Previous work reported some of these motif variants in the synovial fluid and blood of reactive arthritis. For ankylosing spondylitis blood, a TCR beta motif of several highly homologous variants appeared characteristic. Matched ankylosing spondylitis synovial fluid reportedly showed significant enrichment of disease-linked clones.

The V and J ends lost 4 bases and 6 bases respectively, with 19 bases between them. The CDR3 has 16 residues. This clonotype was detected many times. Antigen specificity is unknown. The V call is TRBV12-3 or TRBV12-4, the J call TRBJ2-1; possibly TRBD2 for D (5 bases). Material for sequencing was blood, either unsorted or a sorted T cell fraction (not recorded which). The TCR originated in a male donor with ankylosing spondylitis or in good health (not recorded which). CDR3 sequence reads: CASSSHDPHGGNEQFF. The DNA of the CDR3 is TGTGCCAGCAGTTCCCATGACCCACATGGAGGCAATGAGCAGTTCTTC.